This TCR beta chain comes out of a study of beta chain features in type 1 diabetes. The CDR3 spans 15 residues. The germline CDR1 and CDR2 sequences are SGHTS and YDEGEE. V lost 1 base, J lost 7 bases, and 18 bases lay in between. The isolated RNA, all of it, was reverse transcribed, so expressed TCRB transcripts were what got sequenced. Sequencing was performed with immunoSEQ multiplex PCR; in TCRdb, only in-frame clones are kept and a portion is missing. The sample includes around 400,000 clones, around 15% seen only once; the top ten take 0.019%. Researchers reported sorting CD4+ naive, central memory, regulatory and stem cell-like memory cells via CD45RO/CCR7/CD25/CD127/CD95/CD27. This clone was recorded a few times.

The sample was naive CD4+ T cells from blood. The source is a woman in her late teens or twenties in good health. The chain uses TRBV5-8 and TRBJ2-7; D unclear. The CDR3, as DNA: TGTGCCAGCAGCTTGCCGTCTAGTGATGAGGAGGAGCAGTACTTC. Its translation: CASSLPSSDEEEQYF. Combining the CDR3 with reference TRBV5-8 and TRBJ2-7 gives the whole variable domain EAGVTQSPTHLIKTRGQQATLRCSPISGHTSVYWYQQALGLGLQFLLWYDEGEERNRGNFPPRFSGRQFPNYSSELNVNALELEDSALYLCASSLPSSDEEEQYFGPGTRLTVT.